What follows describes a single TCR beta chain. No antigen is known for it. With V trimmed by 1 base and J by 1 base, 8 bases remained unmatched. Germline V gene lookup returns CDR1 SGHTA and CDR2 FQGNSA. This CDR3 has 19 residues. The data are from a study of neoadjuvant nivolumab and ipilimumab in lung cancer. Study-wide results and caveats: Resected-tumor TCR richness correlated positively with pretherapy blood richness. From pretherapy to surgery, tumor richness and clonality rose with dual therapy. TCR richness and clonality were higher in tumors than adjacent uninvolved lung.

Assay: immunoSEQ multiplex PCR; the TCRdb copy retains only in-frame clones and omits some. The profile shows roughly 13,000 clones, more than 90% of them singletons. The sample was peripheral blood, taken after neoadjuvant nivolumab, alone or with ipilimumab, at or shortly before surgery. V and J are TRBV7-2 and TRBJ2-7; 15 bases line up with TRBD2. This receptor was taken from an adult with non-small cell lung cancer. The CDR3 sequence: CASSLGGTSGRSTSYEQYF. CDR3 DNA: TGTGCCAGCAGCTTAGGCGGGACTAGCGGGAGGTCTACATCCTACGAGCAGTACTTC.